This is a list of T cell receptor beta chains from one sample in a study of blood T cell repertoires in COVID-19. Profiled with immunoSEQ multiplex PCR; TCRdb holds only in-frame clones, not every one. The sample holds roughly 130,000 clones; about three quarters are singletons and the top ten take under 15%. Material for sequencing was peripheral blood. The source of these receptors is a man older than 75 with acute or convalescent COVID-19. Both conserved end residues are part of each CDR3. A D gene is named only where the DNA matches it firmly. Size tells how often a clone was seen (once, few, many) or the class of an expanded clone, and some rows leave it out.

v_call	j_call	d_call	clone_size	cdr3_aa	cdr3_nt
TRBV18	TRBJ2-7	NA	NA	CASSQGQNSYEQYF	TGTGCCAGCTCACAAGGACAGAACTCCTACGAGCAGTACTTC
TRBV4-3	TRBJ2-2	NA	NA	CASSLIRGDGELFF	TGCGCCAGCAGCCTTATCAGGGGGGACGGGGAGCTGTTTTTT
TRBV11-3	TRBJ2-1	TRBD2	NA	CASTSPTGGGYNEQFF	TGTGCCAGCACCTCCCCCACGGGGGGAGGTTACAATGAGCAGTTCTTC
TRBV14	TRBJ2-3	TRBD1	NA	CASSLGQGRGADTQYF	TGTGCCAGCAGCCTTGGACAGGGGAGGGGAGCAGATACGCAGTATTTT
TRBV11-2	TRBJ2-3	TRBD2	NA	CASITNSGGVNTQYF	TGTGCCAGCATCACCAACAGCGGGGGGGTAAATACGCAGTATTTT
TRBV19	TRBJ1-1	NA	NA	CASSIGGINPEAFF	TGTGCCAGTAGTATCGGGGGTATTAACCCTGAAGCTTTCTTT
TRBV18	TRBJ1-1	NA	NA	CASSSIGNTEAFF	TGTGCCAGCTCCTCTATCGGGAACACTGAAGCTTTCTTT
TRBV29-1	TRBJ1-2	NA	NA	CSVEESTF	TGCAGCGTTGAAGAGAGCACCTTC
TRBV18	TRBJ2-7	NA	NA	CASSLTQIGEFYEQYF	TGTGCCAGCTCACTTACCCAGATCGGAGAATTTTACGAGCAGTACTTC
TRBV5-4	TRBJ2-1	TRBD1	NA	CASSSGQGPYNEQFF	TGTGCCAGCAGCTCGGGACAGGGCCCCTACAATGAGCAGTTCTTC
TRBV7-6	TRBJ2-2	NA	NA	CASSRRGGLLFF	TGTGCCAGCAGCCGTCGGGGAGGCTTACTGTTTTTT
TRBV24-1	TRBJ2-5	NA	once	CATSQGQETQYF	TGTGCCACCAGTCAGGGGCAAGAGACCCAGTACTTC
TRBV7-2	TRBJ1-4	TRBD1	NA	CASSPRDRSTTNEKLFF	TGTGCCAGCAGCCCGAGGGACAGAAGTACAACTAATGAAAAACTGTTTTTT
TRBV10-3	TRBJ2-7	TRBD1	NA	CAISPSGTAYEQYF	TGTGCCATCAGTCCCTCGGGGACAGCCTACGAGCAGTACTTC
TRBV5-4	TRBJ1-4	TRBD1	NA	CASSGTGNEKLFF	TGTGCCAGCAGCGGGACAGGAAATGAAAAACTGTTTTTT
TRBV7-2	TRBJ2-2	NA	NA	CASSSYRRVNTGELFF	TGTGCCAGCAGCTCCTATCGACGGGTGAACACCGGGGAGCTGTTTTTT
TRBV2	TRBJ2-2	NA	once	CASSFYSGRGSTGELFF	TGTGCCAGCAGCTTTTATTCGGGGAGAGGGTCGACCGGGGAGCTGTTTTTT
TRBV28	TRBJ2-1	TRBD2	NA	CASIERGGNNEQFF	TGTGCCAGCATAGAGCGGGGGGGCAATAATGAGCAGTTCTTC
TRBV2	TRBJ2-5	NA	NA	CASRGGRHDQETQYF	TGTGCCAGCAGAGGGGGTCGGCACGATCAAGAGACCCAGTACTTC
TRBV30	TRBJ1-1	NA	few	CACSHTGNTEAFF	TGTGCCTGTTCCCATACAGGGAACACTGAAGCTTTCTTT
TRBV2	TRBJ1-4	NA	once	CASSARGVREKLFF	TGTGCCAGCAGTGCCCGGGGGGTTAGGGAAAAACTGTTTTTT
TRBV3-1/TRBV3-2	TRBJ1-2	NA	few	CASSQDAGAYGYTF	TGTGCCAGCAGCCAAGACGCAGGGGCGTATGGCTACACCTTC
TRBV7-2	TRBJ2-1	NA	once	CASSQRSSINEQFF	TGTGCCAGCAGCCAGCGGTCTAGCATAAATGAGCAGTTCTTC
TRBV4-3	TRBJ1-1	NA	NA	CASSQAMAEDPEAFF	TGCGCCAGCAGCCAAGCCATGGCGGAGGATCCTGAAGCTTTCTTT
TRBV2	TRBJ1-5	TRBD1	NA	CASSDRGTVHNQPQHF	TGTGCCAGCAGCGACAGGGGGACTGTTCACAATCAGCCCCAGCATTTT
TRBV4-1	TRBJ1-4	TRBD1	NA	CASSRKGQGGEKLFF	TGCGCCAGCAGCCGGAAGGGACAGGGTGGCGAAAAACTGTTTTTT
TRBV19	TRBJ1-1	TRBD1	once	CASSMSPTGVTEAFF	TGTGCCAGTAGTATGAGCCCTACAGGGGTCACTGAAGCTTTCTTT
TRBV20-1	TRBJ1-1	TRBD1	NA	CSGQGQGEAFF	TGCAGTGGACAGGGACAGGGTGAAGCTTTCTTT
TRBV18	TRBJ1-3	TRBD1	once	CASSSQQGADTIYF	TGTGCCAGCTCATCTCAACAGGGGGCGGACACCATATATTTT
TRBV28	TRBJ2-7	TRBD2	NA	CASSPGTSYEQYF	TGTGCCAGCAGCCCCGGGACTAGTTACGAGCAGTACTTC
TRBV28	TRBJ1-4	TRBD1	NA	CASSLWDRGANEKLFF	TGTGCCAGCAGTTTATGGGACAGGGGAGCTAATGAAAAACTGTTTTTT
TRBV2	TRBJ2-5	TRBD2	NA	CASSYERGFQETQYF	TGTGCCAGCAGTTATGAGCGGGGCTTTCAAGAGACCCAGTACTTC
TRBV19	TRBJ2-2	NA	NA	CASSIRPRDGELFF	TGTGCCAGTAGTATCCGCCCGCGAGACGGGGAGCTGTTTTTT
TRBV5-6	TRBJ2-5	TRBD2	NA	CASSLPGGETQYF	TGTGCCAGCAGCTTGCCGGGGGGAGAGACCCAGTACTTC
TRBV3-1/TRBV3-2	TRBJ2-1	NA	NA	CASSQGLGDEQFF	TGTGCCAGCAGCCAAGGTTTAGGAGATGAGCAGTTCTTC
TRBV2	TRBJ2-3	NA	NA	CASSDAASTDTQYF	TGTGCCAGCAGTGATGCGGCCTCTACAGATACGCAGTATTTT